This TCR beta chain was identified in a study of blood T cell repertoires in COVID-19 (dated by TCRdb to 2018 to 2020). For context, the study as a whole: The collaborator samples originated in the United States, Italy and Spain and spanned the acute and convalescent phases of COVID-19. The prospective study material was composed of cDNA or gDNA derived from T cells, B-cell-depleted T cells, or PBMCs. The repertoires were made available in a free public database intended to serve as a resource for research on the immune response to SARS-CoV-2. Nearly every sample came with metadata listing a de-identified subject ID, COVID-19 status, age in years and sex. Where available, HLA class I and class II types were taken from metadata supplied by the sample provider and were not determined by assay-based typing. The samples were drawn from the first 160 participants of the ongoing ImmuneRACE study and from more than 1,000 subjects provided by 6 global collaborators. Subjects who had been exposed to COVID-19, were actively infected with it, or had recovered from it provided the deeply sampled blood TCRbeta repertoires that made up the dataset.

The immunoSEQ Assay, a bias-controlled multiplex PCR, was used to amplify TCRbeta CDR3 regions from genomic DNA. Per the source publication's procedure: The number of nucleated cells in each sample was estimated by amplification of reference gene primers within the assay. To quantify the absolute abundance of each unique TCRbeta CDR3 rearrangement, sequence reads were collapsed and filtered. For each sample, productive Simpson clonality was calculated by taking the square root of Simpson's diversity index across productive rearrangements. The table comes from immuneACCESS by way of TCRdb, which keeps in-frame sequences with V and J called. Part of the clones is missing from these tables; in studies checked, under half for an unresolved V gene and the rest for unknown reasons. V and J calls and clone size are those listed in that table; D and trimming were worked out from the DNA. The sample table contains hundreds of thousands of clones; only one count was recorded for about nine tenths of them. The ten largest clones add up to over 1.5% of the sample.

What the study reported, not specific to this receptor: The quantity of clinical and demographic metadata differed by source and by participant and was supplied without curation.

On this clone itself: Its antigen is currently not known. Base qualities are not recorded, but no much larger clone differs from it by a single base.

Participants in the prospective study were enrolled through a virtual design, were aged about 18 to 89 years, and lived in fewer than 30 United States geographic areas. In the prospective study, participants were assigned to cohorts based on the clinical history participants reported in a screening survey and a study questionnaire. Recovered participants in ImmuneRACE Cohort 3 were defined as having two consecutive negative NP/OP PCR tests, clearance from a healthcare professional, or resolution of symptoms. Each participant in the prospective study had whole blood, serum and a nasopharyngeal or oropharyngeal swab collected by mobile phlebotomists. Over a roughly 2-month period, participants in the prospective study had the option of providing additional blood draws and questionnaires. Before DNA extraction, prospective study blood samples were shipped either frozen or at room temperature. A distance of 12 bases separates the germline ends of V and J, which lose 1 base and 0 bases respectively. The CDR3 covers 16 residues, taking in both the cysteine and the phenylalanine. Only the CDR3 region is kept as DNA, spanning 48 bases read in frame from base 1. CDR1 and CDR2 are drawn from the germline V gene: MGHDK, SYGVNS.

The sequence was obtained from a woman between 18 and 29 years old who had recovered from COVID-19. The rearranged segments are TRBV25-1 and TRBJ1-1, and the D gene may be TRBD1, 6 bases matching. The source material was PBMCs or T cells enriched from blood (not recorded which). The CDR3 protein is CASSELGGPMNTEAFF. The sequenced DNA is TGTGCCAGCAGTGAATTGGGGGGGCCAATGAACACTGAAGCTTTCTTT.